This entry lists 16 T cell receptor beta chains sequenced from one sample in a study of blood T cell repertoires in COVID-19. TCRdb keeps only in-frame clones here, not all; method: immunoSEQ multiplex PCR. The sample holds tens of thousands of clones; approximately 92% are singletons and the top ten take less than 0.85%. Sample: peripheral blood. All receptors derive from a woman of 80 years or more with acute or convalescent COVID-19.

The chain couples TRBV19 to TRBJ2-7, with D unresolved. CDR1 and CDR2 from the germline V gene are LNHDA and SQIVND (reference sequence). The CDR3 spans 13 residues. Trimming cost V 6 bases and J 1 base, with 10 bases left between them. Here the CDR3 DNA reads TGTGCCAGTAGGGGCAGAGCTTCCTACGAGCAGTACTTC. Amino acids: CASRGRASYEQYF.

V is TRBV5-5 and J is TRBJ1-1, with TRBD1 as a possible D gene (5 bases). V was clipped by 1 base and J by 4 bases, with 11 bases between them. This CDR3 spans 14 amino acids. Germline CDR1 and CDR2: SGHKS and YYEKEE (reference sequence). CDR3 sequence: CASSLIFGATEAFF. DNA of the CDR3: TGTGCCAGCAGCTTGATATTTGGGGCCACTGAAGCTTTCTTT.

The genes are TRBV24-1 and TRBJ2-1, with 9 bases identical to TRBD1. With V trimmed by 2 bases and J by 8 bases, 9 bases remained unmatched. Germline CDR1 KGHDR, CDR2 SFDVKD. CDR3 length: 16 residues. CDR3 residues: CATSDSGQGHGDEQFF. DNA of the CDR3: TGTGCCACCAGTGATTCGGGACAGGGCCATGGGGATGAGCAGTTCTTC.

The chain employs TRBV7-9 and TRBJ1-1, with D perhaps matching TRBD1 (6 bases). The CDR3 length is 14 residues. The V end was cut by 2 bases, the J end by 1 base, with 8 bases between. Per the germline V gene, CDR1 is SEHNR and CDR2 is FQNEAQ (reference sequence). CDR3 sequence (DNA): TGTGCCAGCAGCTTAACACAGGGGAACACTGAAGCTTTCTTT. Protein: CASSLTQGNTEAFF.

This chain uses TRBV4-2 with TRBJ1-2; the match to TRBD1 covers 9 bases. This CDR3 contains 15 residues. Germline CDR1 LGHNA, CDR2 YNFKEQ. J was trimmed by 8 bases and V by 3 bases; bases with no gene match: 10. CDR3 DNA sequence: TGTGCCAGCAGCCACATCGGGACAGGGAGTGGCGGCTACACCTTC. Protein product: CASSHIGTGSGGYTF.

The chain has TRBV9 and TRBJ1-2; a possible D gene is TRBD1 (5 bases). This CDR3 is 14 amino acids long. V was shortened by 4 bases and J by 4 bases, with 14 bases between the two germline ends. Per germline, CDR1 SGDLS and CDR2 YYNGEE. CDR3 amino acids: CASSTGGVLYGYTF. In nucleotides, the CDR3 is TGTGCCAGCAGCACCGGGGGGGTGCTCTATGGCTACACCTTC. Full variable domain (missing parts from reference TRBV9 and TRBJ1-2): DSGVTQTPKHLITATGQRVTLRCSPRSGDLSVYWYQQSLDQGLQFLIQYYNGEERAKGNILERFSAQQFPDLHSELNLSSLELGDSALYFCASSTGGVLYGYTFGSGTRLTVV.

The chain has TRBV2 and TRBJ2-1; D remains unclear. The CDR3 consists of 13 residues. CDR1 and CDR2 (germline): SNHLY, FYNNEI. Trimming left V 4 bases short and J 5 bases short, with 9 bases between. CDR3 nucleotide sequence: TGTGCCAGCAGTGTGGCTAGAGACAATGAGCAGTTCTTC. It specifies CASSVARDNEQFF.

This chain uses TRBV5-4 with TRBJ2-2; 7 bases map to TRBD2. CDR1 is SGHNT, CDR2 YYREEE, per germline (reference sequence). The CDR3 spans 15 residues. Losses at the gene ends were 4 bases for V and 6 bases for J; bases not matched to a gene: 9. The CDR3, as DNA: TGTGCCAGCAGCCACCCCGGGACTACCCCCGGGGAGCTGTTTTTT. It yields the protein CASSHPGTTPGELFF.

The gene calls are TRBV18 and TRBJ2-3; D unresolved. Germline-derived CDR1 and CDR2 are KGHSH and LQKENI. V was trimmed by 1 base and J by 4 bases, leaving 9 bases between them. The CDR3 length is 14 residues. The DNA of the CDR3 is TGTGCCAGCTCACCACAGCCCGGGTCAGATACGCAGTATTTT. Translation: CASSPQPGSDTQYF.

The chain links TRBV29-1 to TRBJ2-5, with unresolved D. The V and J ends lost 1 base and 4 bases respectively, with 19 bases between them. The V gene's germline CDR1 is SQVTM and CDR2 ANQGSEA. CDR3 size: 16 residues. This CDR3 reads CSVEAPRYSRPETQYF. The CDR3 nucleotides read TGCAGCGTTGAAGCGCCCCGATACTCGCGCCCAGAGACCCAGTACTTC.

The rearrangement joins TRBV12-3 or TRBV12-4 to TRBJ1-2; TRBD1 aligns across 8 bases. CDR3 length equals 13 residues. The J segment lost 3 bases and the V segment lost 4 bases, leaving 1 base of the junction unmatched. Written as DNA, the CDR3 is TGTGCCAGCAGTTCGACAGGGGACTATGGCTACACCTTC. This encodes CASSSTGDYGYTF.

The chain links TRBV19 to TRBJ1-1, with D maybe TRBD1 (6 bases). The length of the CDR3 is 14 residues. V lost 2 bases to trimming and J lost 1 base, with 8 bases between them. Germline V gene sequence: CDR1 LNHDA, CDR2 SQIVND (reference sequence). CDR3 sequence (DNA): TGTGCCAGTAGTATAACACAGGGGAACACTGAAGCTTTCTTT. Its translation is CASSITQGNTEAFF. The full variable domain, with the rest looked up from reference TRBV19 and TRBJ1-1, is DGGITQSPKYLFRKEGQNVTLSCEQNLNHDAMYWYRQDPGQGLRLIYYSQIVNDFQKGDIAEGYSVSREKKESFPLTVTSAQKNPTAFYLCASSITQGNTEAFFGQGTRLTVV.

The gene calls are TRBV9 and TRBJ1-5, with no clear D. Per the germline V gene, CDR1 is SGDLS and CDR2 is YYNGEE. Trimming left V 2 bases short and J 1 base short, with 4 bases between. The CDR3 runs to 13 residues. CDR3 nucleotide sequence: TGTGCCAGCAGCGTGGGCAGCAATCAGCCCCAGCATTTT. Protein product: CASSVGSNQPQHF.

This clone has a single count. The rearrangement links TRBV4-2 to TRBJ1-2, with 11 bases lining up with TRBD1. Unmatched junction bases numbered 6, after V lost 1 base and J lost 5 bases. The CDR3 extends over 16 amino acids. Germline lookup yields CDR1 LGHNA and CDR2 YNFKEQ. The CDR3, as DNA: TGTGCCAGCAGCCAAGCCCACGGGACAGGGGGTTATGGCTACACCTTC. The encoded protein is CASSQAHGTGGYGYTF.

This rearrangement joins TRBV5-4 to TRBJ2-1, with a possible D match to TRBD1 (7 bases). This CDR3 is 13 amino acids long. Looked up from germline, CDR1 is SGHNT and CDR2 is YYREEE (reference sequence). Between the trimmed V and J ends, which lost 4 bases and 6 bases, there was a span of 11 bases. The CDR3: CASSPGGINEQFF. For the CDR3, the DNA is TGTGCCAGCAGCCCAGGGGGGATCAATGAGCAGTTCTTC. Supplemented by reference TRBV5-4 and TRBJ2-1, the full variable domain reads ETGVTQSPTHLIKTRGQQVTLRCSSQSGHNTVSWYQQALGQGPQFIFQYYREEENGRGNFPPRFSGLQFPNYSSELNVNALELDDSALYLCASSPGGINEQFFGPGTRLTVL.

The CDR3 region has the DNA TGTGCCAGCAGTAAGGGACAGGGCAATTCACCCCTCCACTTT. As protein: CASSKGQGNSPLHF. The chain has TRBV27 and TRBJ1-6; 9 nucleotides agree with TRBD1. Germline assignment: CDR1 MNHEY and CDR2 SMNVEV (reference sequence). Trimming removed 5 bases from V and 7 bases from J; junction bases left unmatched: 3. CDR3 length: 14 residues.